This entry describes one T cell receptor (beta chain). Its cognate antigen is unknown. Repertoires were generated with immunoSEQ multiplex PCR, while TCRdb's copy carries only in-frame clones and drops some. The sample holds approximately 100,000 clones, around 90% seen once. This entry comes from a study of PD-L1 blockade in urothelial cancer. Overall study: Per blood sample, T cells had a median of roughly 140,000.

Study-level results: Pretreatment clonality of the blood TCR repertoire below the median was predictive of superior survival.

Urothelial carcinoma in patients was locally advanced or metastatic. This CDR3 is built from 17 residues. Germline V CDR1 and CDR2: ENHRY, SYGVKD. The germline V and J ends were trimmed by 0 bases and 0 bases, with 12 bases remaining between them. Source: PBMCs, taken around atezolizumab (anti-PD-L1) treatment. The sequence was collected from a woman of 80 years or more with urothelial cancer. This chain connects TRBV10-3 to TRBJ1-3, with a possible D match to TRBD1 (6 bases). CDR3 region: CAISESLRDTSGNTIYF. In DNA, the CDR3 is TGTGCCATCAGTGAGTCGCTTCGGGACACCTCTGGAAACACCATATATTTT.